Listed below are T cell receptor beta chains from one sample, sequenced in a study of blood T cell repertoires in COVID-19. TCRdb's table, derived via immunoSEQ multiplex PCR, lists solely in-frame clones and lacks some. The table has 110,000 to 150,000 clones, 65% to 90% seen once; the top ten hold 8.2%. The sequenced material came from peripheral blood. Receptor source: a human donor in a cohort sampled during active COVID-19. Each CDR3 is given with its conserved first and last residue. A D gene is named only where the DNA matches it firmly. Only some rows state a clone size, as once, few, many or a class for expanded clones.

>14|TRBV28|TRBJ2-7|-|TRBD2
TGTGCCAGCAGTGGCGGGGGGGGTTCCTACGAGCAGTACTTC
CASSGGGGSYEQYF
>15|TRBV28|TRBJ1-3|once|-
TGTGCCAGCAGTCCTGGGTACAGCTCTGGAAACACCATATATTTT
CASSPGYSSGNTIYF
>16|TRBV6-2/TRBV6-3|TRBJ2-7|-|TRBD2
TGTGCCAGCAGCGATCCAGGGAACCGGGGGGCCTACGAGCAGTACTTC
CASSDPGNRGAYEQYF
>13|TRBV19|TRBJ1-1|-|-
TGTGCCAGTAGTACCCTAGGGGGGGGTGAAGCTTTCTTT
CASSTLGGGEAFF
>15|TRBV10-2|TRBJ2-7|-|-
TGCGCCAGCAGTGAGCCGACGGGGGTAAGGTACGAGCAGTACTTC
CASSEPTGVRYEQYF
>11|TRBV5-4|TRBJ2-1|-|TRBD2
TGTGAATTCGGGAGGGGGAGTGAGCAGTTCTTC
CEFGRGSEQFF
>14|TRBV27|TRBJ2-7|once|-
TGTGCCAGCAGTTTGGCGGGTCGATGGGACGAGCAGTACTTC
CASSLAGRWDEQYF
>15|TRBV11-2|TRBJ1-4|-|-
TGTGCCAGCAGCTTAAGGCCCCGAGAGGGCCAAAAACTGTTTTTT
CASSLRPREGQKLFF
>18|TRBV18|TRBJ2-5|once|TRBD2
TGTGCCAGCTCACCATTGGCTAGCGGGAATCGAATTTTAGAGACCCAGTACTTC
CASSPLASGNRILETQYF
>15|TRBV19|TRBJ2-1|-|TRBD2
TGTGCCAGTAGTATCGCTAGCGGGAGCTACAATGAGCAGTTCTTC
CASSIASGSYNEQFF
>16|TRBV25-1|TRBJ2-2|-|-
TGTGCCAGCAGTGATCGGGGAGGCGCGAACACCGGGGAGCTGTTTTTT
CASSDRGGANTGELFF
>15|TRBV28|TRBJ1-5|-|-
TGTGCCAGCAGTTTAGGGGGGTTGAGCAATCAGCCCCAGCATTTT
CASSLGGLSNQPQHF
>16|TRBV9|TRBJ2-5|-|TRBD1
TGTGCCAGCAGCGCCCCGACAGGGGGCTTATCCGAGACCCAGTACTTC
CASSAPTGGLSETQYF
>11|TRBV3-1/TRBV3-2|TRBJ1-1|-|-
TGTGCCAGCAGGGGAGGCACTGAAGCTTTCTTT
CASRGGTEAFF
>14|TRBV15|TRBJ2-7|-|-
TGTGCCACCAGCCCCGACGGGGGCTCCTACGAGCAGTACTTC
CATSPDGGSYEQYF
>15|TRBV6-4|TRBJ2-7|-|TRBD2
TGTGCCAGCAGTGTTGAAGCGGGAGGGCCCTACGAGCAGTACTTC
CASSVEAGGPYEQYF
>15|TRBV9|TRBJ2-7|-|-
TGTGCCAGCAGCGTAGCAGACCAGCGGGCTGGCGAGCAGTACTTC
CASSVADQRAGEQYF
>15|TRBV7-9|TRBJ1-1|-|-
TGTGCCAGCAGCTCCCGGGGGATCCTGAACACTGAAGCTTTCTTT
CASSSRGILNTEAFF
>14|TRBV6-5|TRBJ1-2|-|-
TGTGCCAGCAGTTACTTCGGGGGGGACTATGGCTACACCTTC
CASSYFGGDYGYTF
>16|TRBV27|TRBJ2-7|-|TRBD2
TGTGCCAGCAGTTTATCGGGACTAGCGGCCACCTACGAGCAGTACTTC
CASSLSGLAATYEQYF
>16|TRBV28|TRBJ1-6|-|TRBD1
TGTGCCAGCAGTGCCACCCGGGACAGGGAACTTATACCCCTCCACTTT
CASSATRDRELIPLHF
>14|TRBV5-4|TRBJ2-7|-|-
TGTGCCAGCAGTCCGGGACTCCTAACCGGCGAGCAGTACTTC
CASSPGLLTGEQYF
>15|TRBV19|TRBJ1-6|-|TRBD1
TGTGCCAGTAGCCCCCTGGACAGGGACGATTCACCCCTCCACTTT
CASSPLDRDDSPLHF
>17|TRBV11-2|TRBJ2-2|-|TRBD2
TGTGCCAGCAGCTTACTGGCGGGAGGGCTTAACACCGGGGAGCTGTTTTTT
CASSLLAGGLNTGELFF
>18|TRBV14|TRBJ2-2|-|TRBD2
TGTGCCAGCAGCCAAGTAATAGGTCGGGAGGGGAACACCGGGGAGCTGTTTTTT
CASSQVIGREGNTGELFF
>15|TRBV15|TRBJ2-2|-|-
TGTGCCACCAATACCGGGACTCAAAACACCGGGGAGCTGTTTTTT
CATNTGTQNTGELFF
>16|TRBV19|TRBJ2-1|-|TRBD2
TGTGCCAGTAGTATAGGACTAGCGGGGAATTACAATGAGCAGTTCTTC
CASSIGLAGNYNEQFF
>13|TRBV28|TRBJ1-5|-|-
TGTGCCAGCAGTTTAACCGAACGGCAGCCCCAGCATTTT
CASSLTERQPQHF
>14|TRBV7-2|TRBJ2-3|few|TRBD2
TGTGCCAGCAGCTCGGGACTAGCCACAGATACGCAGTATTTT
CASSSGLATDTQYF
>13|TRBV6-6|TRBJ1-6|few|-
TGTGCCAGCACGACAGTTAGTAATTCACCCCTCCACTTT
CASTTVSNSPLHF
>15|TRBV2|TRBJ1-2|-|TRBD1
TGTGCCAGCAGTGATGAAGTGGGACAGGTTCGGGGCTACACCTTC
CASSDEVGQVRGYTF
>13|TRBV28|TRBJ1-6|-|-
TGTGCCAGCAAGAGAGTGATGAATTCACCCCTCCACTTT
CASKRVMNSPLHF
>16|TRBV7-9|TRBJ2-3|once|TRBD2
TGTGCCAGCAGCCCTCGGCTAGCGGGCCGCACAGATACGCAGTATTTT
CASSPRLAGRTDTQYF
>15|TRBV7-2|TRBJ1-4|-|TRBD1
TGTGCCAGCAGCTTAGTCCCCGACAGGGATGAAAAACTGTTTTTT
CASSLVPDRDEKLFF
>18|TRBV5-5|TRBJ2-5|-|TRBD2
TGTGCCAGCAGCTTGGGGCGGACTAGCGGGAGTCGGCAAGAGACCCAGTACTTC
CASSLGRTSGSRQETQYF
>15|TRBV18|TRBJ2-5|-|TRBD1
TGTGCCAGCTCACCATGGGACAGGGACCAAGAGACCCAGTACTTC
CASSPWDRDQETQYF
>12|TRBV7-9|TRBJ2-7|once|-
TGTGCCAGCAGCGCGCAGGGCTACGAGCAGTACTTC
CASSAQGYEQYF
>14|TRBV11-2|TRBJ2-5|-|-
TGTGCCAGCAGCTTAAGGCAGGTTACAGAGACCCAGTACTTC
CASSLRQVTETQYF
>13|TRBV3-1/TRBV3-2|TRBJ2-1|-|TRBD2
TGTGCCAGCAGACTAGCGCCCGTCAATGAGCAGTTCTTC
CASRLAPVNEQFF
>16|TRBV28|TRBJ2-2|-|TRBD1
TGTGCCAGCATGGCCTCCTCGACAGGGTACACCGGGGAGCTGTTTTTT
CASMASSTGYTGELFF
>15|TRBV7-9|TRBJ1-2|-|TRBD1
TGTGCCAGCAGTTCACCGGGACAGGGGGCGCGTGGCTACACCTTC
CASSSPGQGARGYTF
>13|TRBV7-9|TRBJ2-7|many|TRBD2
TGTGCCAGCAGCTCCCTAGCGGCCCACGAGCAGTACTTC
CASSSLAAHEQYF
>13|TRBV5-5|TRBJ2-1|-|-
TGTGCCAGCACCCTTGGAGGGTCGGATGAGCAGTTCTTC
CASTLGGSDEQFF
>16|TRBV7-9|TRBJ2-1|-|-
TGTGCCAGCACCCCTTTTGGCCTTGAAACCTACAATGAGCAGTTCTTC
CASTPFGLETYNEQFF
>19|TRBV29-1|TRBJ2-3|-|TRBD2
TGCAGCGTTTCCCCCCCCTCAGAGCGGGGGGTTTTGGGCACAGATACGCAGTATTTT
CSVSPPSERGVLGTDTQYF
>13|TRBV5-1|TRBJ1-1|few|-
TGCGCCAGCAGCTTGGTAATGAACACTGAAGCTTTCTTT
CASSLVMNTEAFF